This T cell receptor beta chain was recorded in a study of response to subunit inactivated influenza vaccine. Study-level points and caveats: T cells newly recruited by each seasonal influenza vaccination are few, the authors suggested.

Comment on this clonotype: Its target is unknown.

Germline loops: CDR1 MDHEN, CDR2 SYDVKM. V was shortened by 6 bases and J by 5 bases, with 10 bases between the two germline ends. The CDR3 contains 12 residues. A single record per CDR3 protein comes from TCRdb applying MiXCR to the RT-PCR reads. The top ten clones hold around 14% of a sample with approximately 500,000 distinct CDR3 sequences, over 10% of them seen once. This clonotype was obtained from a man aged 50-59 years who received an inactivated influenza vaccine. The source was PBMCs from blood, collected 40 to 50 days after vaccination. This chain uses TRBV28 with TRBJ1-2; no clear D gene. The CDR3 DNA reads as TGTGCCAGCAGCCCCCGAGGGTATGGCTACACCTTC. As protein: CASSPRGYGYTF.